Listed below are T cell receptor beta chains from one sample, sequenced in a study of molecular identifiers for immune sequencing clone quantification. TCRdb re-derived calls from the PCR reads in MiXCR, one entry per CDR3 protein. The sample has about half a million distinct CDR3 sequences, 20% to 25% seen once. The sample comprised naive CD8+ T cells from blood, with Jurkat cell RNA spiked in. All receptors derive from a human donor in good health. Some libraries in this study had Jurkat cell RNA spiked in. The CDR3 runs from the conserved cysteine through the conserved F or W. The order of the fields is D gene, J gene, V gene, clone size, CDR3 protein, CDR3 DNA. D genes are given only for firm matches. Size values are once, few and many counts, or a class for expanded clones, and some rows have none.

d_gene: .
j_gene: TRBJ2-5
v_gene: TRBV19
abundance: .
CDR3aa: CASTDSAAPQETQYF
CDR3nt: TGTGCCAGCACCGACAGCGCTGCACCCCAAGAGACCCAGTACTTC

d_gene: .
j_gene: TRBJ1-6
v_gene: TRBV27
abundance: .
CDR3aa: CASSTGQSSYNSPLHF
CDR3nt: TGTGCCAGCAGTACGGGCCAGAGCTCCTATAATTCACCCCTCCACTTT

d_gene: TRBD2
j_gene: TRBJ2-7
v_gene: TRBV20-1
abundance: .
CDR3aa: CSAGGLVAYEQYF
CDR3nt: TGCAGTGCGGGGGGACTAGTCGCCTACGAGCAGTACTTC

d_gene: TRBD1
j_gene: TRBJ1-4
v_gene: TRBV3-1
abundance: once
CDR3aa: CASSQDLFEGGGEKLFF
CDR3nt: TGTGCCAGCAGCCAAGATCTTTTCGAAGGGGGCGGTGAAAAACTGTTTTTT

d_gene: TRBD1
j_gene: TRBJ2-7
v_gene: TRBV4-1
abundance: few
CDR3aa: CASSQEIWGQATYEQYF
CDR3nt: TGCGCCAGCAGCCAAGAGATCTGGGGACAGGCCACCTACGAGCAGTACTTC

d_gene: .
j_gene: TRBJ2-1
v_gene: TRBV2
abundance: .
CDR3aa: CASSLRVGSYNEQFF
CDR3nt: TGTGCCAGCAGTCTTCGGGTCGGGTCCTACAATGAGCAGTTCTTC

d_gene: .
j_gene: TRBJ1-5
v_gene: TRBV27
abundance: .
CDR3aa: CASSSTPDGVSQPQHF
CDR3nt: TGTGCCAGCAGTTCCACCCCCGATGGGGTTAGTCAGCCCCAGCATTTT

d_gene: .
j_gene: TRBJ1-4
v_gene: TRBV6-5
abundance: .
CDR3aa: CASSYGGVNEKLFF
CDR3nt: TGTGCCAGCAGTTACGGGGGGGTTAATGAAAAACTGTTTTTT

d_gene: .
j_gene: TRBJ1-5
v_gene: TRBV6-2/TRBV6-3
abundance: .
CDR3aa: CASSYGYSGQPQHF
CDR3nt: TGTGCCAGCAGTTACGGCTATTCGGGTCAGCCCCAGCATTTT

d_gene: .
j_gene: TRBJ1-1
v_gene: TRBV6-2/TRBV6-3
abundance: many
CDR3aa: CASSYVELNTEAFF
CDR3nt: TGTGCCAGCAGTTACGTGGAATTGAACACTGAAGCTTTCTTT

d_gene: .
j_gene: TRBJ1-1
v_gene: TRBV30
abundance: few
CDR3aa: CAWSIGLAEAFF
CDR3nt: TGTGCCTGGAGTATCGGTTTGGCTGAAGCTTTCTTT

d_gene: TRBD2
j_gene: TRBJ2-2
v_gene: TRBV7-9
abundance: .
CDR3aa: CASSPLAGELHGELFF
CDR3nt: TGTGCCAGCAGCCCACTAGCGGGAGAATTGCACGGGGAGCTGTTTTTT

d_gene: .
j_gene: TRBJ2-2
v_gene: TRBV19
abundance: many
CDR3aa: CASSTGTGELFF
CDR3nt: TGTGCCAGTAGTACGGGAACCGGGGAGCTGTTTTTT

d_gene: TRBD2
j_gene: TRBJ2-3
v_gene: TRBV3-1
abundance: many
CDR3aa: CASSQATPGLATQYF
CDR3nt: TGTGCCAGCAGCCAAGCGACACCGGGACTAGCAACGCAGTATTTT

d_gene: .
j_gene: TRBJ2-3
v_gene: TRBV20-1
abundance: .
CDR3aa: CSASGGLDTQYF
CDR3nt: TGCAGTGCTAGTGGTGGGTTAGATACGCAGTATTTT

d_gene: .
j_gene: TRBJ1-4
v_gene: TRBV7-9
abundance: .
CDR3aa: CASSNSQYEKLVF
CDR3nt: TGTGCCAGCAGCAATTCCCAGTATGAAAAACTGGTTTTT

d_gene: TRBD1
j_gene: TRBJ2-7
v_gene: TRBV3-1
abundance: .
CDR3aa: CASSQRTGTYEQYF
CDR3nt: TGTGCCAGCAGCCAACGGACAGGGACCTACGAGCAGTACTTC

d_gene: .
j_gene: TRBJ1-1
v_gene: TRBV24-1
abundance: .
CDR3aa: CATSDLAAVFSNTEAFF
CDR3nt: TGTGCCACCAGTGATTTGGCGGCAGTTTTCTCGAACACTGAAGCTTTCTTT

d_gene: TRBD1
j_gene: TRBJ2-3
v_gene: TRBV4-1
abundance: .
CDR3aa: CAGSQWTGTDTQYF
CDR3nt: TGCGCCGGCAGCCAGTGGACAGGGACAGATACGCAGTATTTT

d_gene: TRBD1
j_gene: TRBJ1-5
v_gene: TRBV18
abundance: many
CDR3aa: CASSREDRSGRPQHF
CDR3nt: TGTGCCAGCTCACGGGAGGACAGGTCCGGTCGGCCCCAGCATTTT

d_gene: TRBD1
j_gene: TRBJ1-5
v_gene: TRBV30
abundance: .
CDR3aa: CAWGDRGRQLLKFRGNQPQHF
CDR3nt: TGTGCCTGGGGGGACAGGGGCCGCCAACTTCTCAAATTCCGGGGCAATCAGCCCCAGCATTTT

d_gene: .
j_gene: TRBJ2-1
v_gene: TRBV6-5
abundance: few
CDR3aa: CASRGPRRPYNEQFF
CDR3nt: TGTGCCAGCCGGGGCCCCCGACGGCCCTACAATGAGCAGTTCTTC

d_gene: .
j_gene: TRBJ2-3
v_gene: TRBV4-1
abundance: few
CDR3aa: CASSQVPLSTDTQYF
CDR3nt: TGCGCCAGCAGCCAAGTTCCCCTAAGCACAGATACGCAGTATTTT

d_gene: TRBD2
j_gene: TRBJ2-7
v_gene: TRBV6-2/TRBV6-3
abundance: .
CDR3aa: CASSFLAGEVEQYF
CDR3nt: TGTGCCAGCAGTTTTCTAGCGGGGGAAGTGGAGCAGTACTTC

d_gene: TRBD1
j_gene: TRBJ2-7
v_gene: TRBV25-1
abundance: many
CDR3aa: CASTRQGSSEQYF
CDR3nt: TGTGCCAGCACCCGACAGGGATCCTCCGAGCAGTACTTC

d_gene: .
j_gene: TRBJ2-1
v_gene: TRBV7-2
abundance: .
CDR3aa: CASSLVSAGEFFYSEQFF
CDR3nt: TGTGCCAGCAGCTTAGTTTCAGCAGGAGAATTTTTCTACAGTGAGCAGTTCTTC

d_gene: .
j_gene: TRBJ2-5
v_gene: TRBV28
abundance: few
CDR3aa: CASSKVVSETQYF
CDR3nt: TGTGCCAGCAGTAAAGTTGTTTCGGAGACCCAGTACTTC

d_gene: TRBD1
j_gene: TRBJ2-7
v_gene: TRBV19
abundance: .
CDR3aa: CASSAGTGGAYEQYF
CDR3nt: TGTGCCAGTAGTGCCGGGACAGGGGGTGCCTACGAGCAGTACTTC

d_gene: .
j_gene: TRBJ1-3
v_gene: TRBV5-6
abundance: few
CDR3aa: CASSLDYGARNTIYF
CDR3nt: TGTGCCAGCAGCTTGGACTATGGTGCTCGAAACACCATATATTTT

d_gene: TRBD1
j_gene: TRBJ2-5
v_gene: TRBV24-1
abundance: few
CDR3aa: CATSDRKGQEETQYF
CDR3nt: TGTGCCACCAGTGATCGAAAGGGACAGGAAGAGACCCAGTACTTC

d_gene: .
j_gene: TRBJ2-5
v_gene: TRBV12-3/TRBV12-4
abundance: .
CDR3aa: CASSSGRKETQYF
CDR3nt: TGTGCCAGCAGTAGCGGTAGAAAGGAGACCCAGTACTTC

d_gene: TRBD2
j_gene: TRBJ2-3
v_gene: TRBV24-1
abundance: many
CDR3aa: CATSDPLAGVEDTQYF
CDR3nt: TGTGCCACCAGTGATCCACTAGCGGGAGTGGAAGATACGCAGTATTTT

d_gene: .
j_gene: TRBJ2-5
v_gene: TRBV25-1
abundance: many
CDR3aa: CASIVSGQETQYF
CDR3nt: TGTGCCAGCATTGTTAGCGGTCAAGAGACCCAGTACTTC

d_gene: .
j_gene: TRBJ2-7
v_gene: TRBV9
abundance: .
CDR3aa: CASSTRINSYEQYF
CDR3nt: TGTGCCAGCAGCACGAGGATCAACTCCTACGAGCAGTACTTC

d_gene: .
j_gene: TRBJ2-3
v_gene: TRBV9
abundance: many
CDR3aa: CASSVGGGVIDTQYF
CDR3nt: TGTGCCAGCAGCGTAGGCGGCGGGGTGATAGATACGCAGTATTTT

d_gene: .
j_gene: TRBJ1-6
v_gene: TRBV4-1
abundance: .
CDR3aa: CASSQEGAAYNSPLHF
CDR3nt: TGCGCCAGCAGCCAAGAGGGCGCAGCCTATAACTCACCCCTCCACTTT

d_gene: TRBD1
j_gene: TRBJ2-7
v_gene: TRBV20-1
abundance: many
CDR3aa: CSARDFKVVGGTNYEQYF
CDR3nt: TGCAGTGCTAGAGATTTTAAGGTGGTAGGGGGCACCAACTACGAGCAGTACTTC

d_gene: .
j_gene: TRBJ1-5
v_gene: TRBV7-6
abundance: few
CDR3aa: CASRRLSNQPQHF
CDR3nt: TGTGCCAGCAGGAGGCTTAGCAATCAGCCCCAGCATTTT

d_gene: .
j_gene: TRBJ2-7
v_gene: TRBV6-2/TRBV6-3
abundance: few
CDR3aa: CASSYSVVDLAYEQYF
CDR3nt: TGTGCCAGCAGTTACTCAGTCGTGGACCTCGCCTACGAGCAGTACTTC

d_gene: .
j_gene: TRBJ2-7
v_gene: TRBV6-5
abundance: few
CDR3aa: CASSYSTGGGLEQYF
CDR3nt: TGTGCCAGCAGTTACTCGACTGGTGGGGGCCTCGAGCAGTACTTC

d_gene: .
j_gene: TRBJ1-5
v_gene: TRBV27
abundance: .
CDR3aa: CASSQSANQPQHF
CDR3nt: TGTGCCAGCAGCCAGTCGGCTAATCAGCCCCAGCATTTT

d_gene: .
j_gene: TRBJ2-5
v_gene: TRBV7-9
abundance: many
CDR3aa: CASSLPSGVGETQYF
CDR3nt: TGTGCCAGCAGCTTGCCTTCAGGGGTCGGCGAGACCCAGTACTTC

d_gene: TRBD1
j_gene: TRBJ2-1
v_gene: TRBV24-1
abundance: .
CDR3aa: CATSDSGQGWYNEQFF
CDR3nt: TGTGCCACCAGTGATTCCGGACAGGGGTGGTACAATGAGCAGTTCTTC

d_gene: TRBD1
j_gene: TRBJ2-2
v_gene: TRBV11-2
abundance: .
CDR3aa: CASSPGRAGGIGELFF
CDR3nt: TGTGCCAGCAGCCCCGGACGGGCAGGGGGCATCGGGGAGCTGTTTTTT

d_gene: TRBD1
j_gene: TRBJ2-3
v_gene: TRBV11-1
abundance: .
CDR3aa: CASSAGQGMTDTQNF
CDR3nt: TGTGCCAGCAGCGCCGGACAGGGTATGACAGATACGCAGAATTTT

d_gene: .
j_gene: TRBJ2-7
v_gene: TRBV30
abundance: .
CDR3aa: CAWSAYEQYF
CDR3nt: TGTGCCTGGAGTGCCTACGAGCAGTACTTC

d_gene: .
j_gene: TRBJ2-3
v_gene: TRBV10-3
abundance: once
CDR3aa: CAISESGRTTYSTDTQYF
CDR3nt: TGTGCCATCAGTGAGTCGGGCAGGACAACCTATAGCACAGATACGCAGTATTTT

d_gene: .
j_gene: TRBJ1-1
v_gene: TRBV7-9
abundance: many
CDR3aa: CASSASGWTEAFF
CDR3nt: TGTGCCAGCAGCGCGTCAGGGTGGACTGAAGCTTTCTTT

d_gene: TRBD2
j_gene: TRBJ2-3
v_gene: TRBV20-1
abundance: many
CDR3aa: CSAQVLAGVGDTQYF
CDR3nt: TGCAGTGCCCAAGTTTTAGCGGGGGTGGGGGATACGCAGTATTTT

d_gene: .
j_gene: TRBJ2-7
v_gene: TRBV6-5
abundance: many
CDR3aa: CASSLAITYEQYF
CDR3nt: TGTGCCAGCAGTTTAGCGATCACCTACGAGCAGTACTTC

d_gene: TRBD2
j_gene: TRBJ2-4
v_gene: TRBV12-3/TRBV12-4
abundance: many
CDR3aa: CASSLSGGANNGDKNIQYF
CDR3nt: TGTGCCAGCAGTTTAAGCGGGGGGGCCAACAATGGTGACAAAAACATTCAGTACTTC

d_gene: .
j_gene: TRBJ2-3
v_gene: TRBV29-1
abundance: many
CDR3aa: CSELTTDTQYF
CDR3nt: TGCAGCGAGCTGACAACAGATACGCAGTATTTT

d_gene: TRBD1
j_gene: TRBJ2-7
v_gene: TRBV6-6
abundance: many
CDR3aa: CASSPTGAVAYEQYF
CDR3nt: TGTGCCAGCAGTCCCACAGGGGCCGTGGCCTACGAGCAGTACTTC

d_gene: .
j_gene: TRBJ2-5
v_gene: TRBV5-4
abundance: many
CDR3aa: CASSFPDSQETQYF
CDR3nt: TGTGCCAGCAGCTTCCCGGACAGCCAAGAGACCCAGTACTTC

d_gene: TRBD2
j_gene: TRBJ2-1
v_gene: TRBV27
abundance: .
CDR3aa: CASSSPLGAGVGNEQFF
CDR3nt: TGTGCCAGCAGTTCGCCCCTCGGGGCGGGAGTCGGGAATGAGCAGTTCTTC

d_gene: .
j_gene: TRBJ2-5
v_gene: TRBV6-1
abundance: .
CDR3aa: CASRPTRGQYQETQYF
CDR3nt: TGTGCCAGCAGACCGACCCGGGGACAATACCAAGAGACCCAGTACTTC

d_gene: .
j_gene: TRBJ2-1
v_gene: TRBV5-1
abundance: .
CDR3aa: CASSSVPWPPEVYNEQFF
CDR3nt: TGCGCCAGCAGCTCGGTCCCGTGGCCTCCGGAGGTCTACAATGAGCAGTTCTTC

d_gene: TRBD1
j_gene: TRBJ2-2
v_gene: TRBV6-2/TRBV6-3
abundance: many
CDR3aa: CASSYYRGSGELFF
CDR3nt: TGTGCCAGCAGTTACTACAGGGGTTCCGGGGAGCTGTTTTTT

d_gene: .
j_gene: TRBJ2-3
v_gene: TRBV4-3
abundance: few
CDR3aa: CASSQGRWESDEDTQYF
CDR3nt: TGCGCCAGCAGCCAAGGGAGGTGGGAGTCTGATGAAGATACGCAGTATTTT